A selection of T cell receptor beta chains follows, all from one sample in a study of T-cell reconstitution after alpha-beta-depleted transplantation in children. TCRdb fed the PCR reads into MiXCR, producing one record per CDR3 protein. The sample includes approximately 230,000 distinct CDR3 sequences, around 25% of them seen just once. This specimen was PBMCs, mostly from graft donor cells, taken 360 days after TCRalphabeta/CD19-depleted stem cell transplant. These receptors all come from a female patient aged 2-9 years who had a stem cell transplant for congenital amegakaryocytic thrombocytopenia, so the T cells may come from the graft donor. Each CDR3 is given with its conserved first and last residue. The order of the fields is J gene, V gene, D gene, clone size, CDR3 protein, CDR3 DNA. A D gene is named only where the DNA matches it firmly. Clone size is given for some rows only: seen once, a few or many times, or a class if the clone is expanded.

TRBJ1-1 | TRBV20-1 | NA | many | CSARDRGHMNTEAFF | TGCAGTGCTAGAGATCGGGGACACATGAACACTGAAGCTTTCTTT
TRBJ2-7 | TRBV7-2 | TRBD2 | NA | CASSLQGLWGYEQYF | TGTGCCAGCAGCTTACAGGGACTATGGGGCTACGAGCAGTACTTC
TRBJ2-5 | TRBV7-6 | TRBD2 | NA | CASSLRRLTSGTQETQYF | TGTGCCAGCAGCTTAAGGCGGTTGACTAGCGGCACCCAAGAGACCCAGTACTTC
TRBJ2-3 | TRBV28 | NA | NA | CASSLFRTGGPGTDTQYF | TGTGCCAGCAGTTTATTCCGCACGGGGGGCCCTGGCACAGATACGCAGTATTTT
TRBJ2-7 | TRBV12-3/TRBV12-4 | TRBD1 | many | CASSDRQGGPWGEQYF | TGTGCCAGCAGTGACAGACAGGGCGGCCCCTGGGGGGAGCAGTACTTC
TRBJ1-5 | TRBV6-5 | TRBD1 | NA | CASSYTGGSNQPQHF | TGTGCCAGCAGTTATACAGGGGGTAGCAATCAGCCCCAGCATTTT
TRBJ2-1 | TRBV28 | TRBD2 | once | CATSLAGGRNEQFF | TGTGCCACCTCGCTAGCGGGAGGGCGGAATGAGCAGTTCTTC
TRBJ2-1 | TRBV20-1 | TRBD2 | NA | CSASIPRLAGGYEQFF | TGCAGTGCTAGCATTCCCAGACTAGCGGGAGGATATGAGCAGTTCTTC
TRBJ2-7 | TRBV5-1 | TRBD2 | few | CASSLVVAGGFSSYEQYF | TGCGCCAGCAGCTTGGTGGTAGCGGGAGGCTTCAGCTCCTACGAGCAGTACTTC
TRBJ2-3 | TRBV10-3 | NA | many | CAISPSTGEDTQYF | TGTGCCATCAGTCCTTCAACCGGGGAAGATACGCAGTATTTT
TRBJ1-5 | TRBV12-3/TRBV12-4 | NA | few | CASSFAVNQPQHF | TGTGCCAGCAGTTTCGCAGTAAATCAGCCCCAGCATTTT
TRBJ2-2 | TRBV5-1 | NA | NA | CASSRQGREAGELFF | TGCGCCAGCAGCCGGCAGGGGAGGGAGGCCGGGGAGCTGTTTTTT
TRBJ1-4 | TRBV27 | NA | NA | CASSFQDGNEKLFF | TGTGCCAGCAGTTTTCAGGACGGTAATGAAAAACTGTTTTTT
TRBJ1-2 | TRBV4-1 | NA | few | CASSQDLESYTF | TGCGCCAGCAGCCAAGATCTTGAGAGCTACACCTTC
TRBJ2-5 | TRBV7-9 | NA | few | CASSLVQGQETQYF | TGTGCCAGCAGCTTAGTACAGGGTCAAGAGACCCAGTACTTC
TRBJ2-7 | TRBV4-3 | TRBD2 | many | CASSQDGGRGRDYEQYF | TGCGCCAGCAGCCAAGATGGAGGTCGGGGGAGGGATTACGAGCAGTACTTC
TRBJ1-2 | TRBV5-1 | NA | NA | CASSSQGFYGYTF | TGCGCCAGCAGCTCACAGGGTTTCTATGGCTACACCTTC
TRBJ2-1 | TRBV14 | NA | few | CASSHRRFSYNEQFF | TGTGCCAGCAGCCATCGCCGGTTTTCCTACAATGAGCAGTTCTTC
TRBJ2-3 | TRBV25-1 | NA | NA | CASSDWADTQYF | TGTGCCAGCAGTGACTGGGCAGATACGCAGTATTTT
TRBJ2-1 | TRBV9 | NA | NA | CASSVAGRNEQFF | TGTGCCAGCAGCGTAGCTGGCCGAAATGAGCAGTTCTTC
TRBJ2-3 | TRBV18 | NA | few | CATTASLSGEGTDTQYF | TGTGCCACCACCGCATCCTTGTCGGGAGAGGGCACAGATACGCAGTATTTT
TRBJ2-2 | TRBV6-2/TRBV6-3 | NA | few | CASSYPASYTGELFF | TGTGCCAGCAGTTACCCGGCTAGCTACACCGGGGAGCTGTTTTTT
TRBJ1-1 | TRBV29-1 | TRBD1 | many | CSSYGDRPEAFF | TGCAGCTCTTATGGGGACAGGCCTGAAGCTTTCTTT
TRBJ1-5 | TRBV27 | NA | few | CASRGASNQPQHF | TGTGCCAGCAGGGGGGCGAGCAATCAGCCCCAGCATTTT
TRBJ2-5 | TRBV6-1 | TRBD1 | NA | CASRSTGSETQYF | TGTGCCAGCAGATCGACAGGGAGTGAGACCCAGTACTTC
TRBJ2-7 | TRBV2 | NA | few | CASRPSYEQYF | TGTGCCAGCAGACCGTCCTACGAGCAGTACTTC
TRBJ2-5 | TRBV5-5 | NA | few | CASNPGRNQETQYF | TGTGCCAGCAACCCTGGGCGGAACCAAGAGACCCAGTACTTC
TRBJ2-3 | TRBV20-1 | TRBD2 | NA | CSANSGVLSTDTQYF | TGCAGTGCCAATAGCGGGGTCCTTAGCACAGATACGCAGTATTTT
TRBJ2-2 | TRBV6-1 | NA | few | CASSRTPNTGELFF | TGTGCCAGCAGTCGGACCCCGAACACCGGGGAGCTGTTTTTT
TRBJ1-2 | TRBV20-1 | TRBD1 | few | CSARAGTAAGYTF | TGCAGTGCTAGAGCCGGGACAGCTGCTGGCTACACCTTC
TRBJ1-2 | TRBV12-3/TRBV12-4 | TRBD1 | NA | CASSYLGTVSYGYTF | TGTGCCAGCAGCTACCTTGGGACAGTCTCCTATGGCTACACCTTC
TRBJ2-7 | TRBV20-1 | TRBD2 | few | CSARLAGGTPYEQYF | TGCAGTGCTAGATTGGCGGGGGGCACTCCCTACGAGCAGTACTTC
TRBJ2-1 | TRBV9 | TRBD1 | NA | CASSVAGGIGNEQFF | TGTGCCAGCAGCGTAGCAGGGGGCATTGGGAATGAGCAGTTCTTC
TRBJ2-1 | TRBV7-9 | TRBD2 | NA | CASSFSPGLGNNEQFF | TGTGCCAGCAGCTTTTCGCCGGGACTAGGGAACAATGAGCAGTTCTTC
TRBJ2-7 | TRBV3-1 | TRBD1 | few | CASSLHGQGANHEQYF | TGTGCCAGCAGCCTCCACGGACAGGGGGCGAACCACGAGCAGTACTTC
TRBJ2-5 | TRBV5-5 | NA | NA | CASSLMGSRPEETQYF | TGTGCCAGCAGCTTGATGGGTTCGAGGCCCGAAGAGACCCAGTACTTC
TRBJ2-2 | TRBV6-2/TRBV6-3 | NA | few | CAGQMAGSNTGELFF | TGTGCCGGCCAAATGGCAGGCAGTAACACCGGGGAGCTGTTTTTT
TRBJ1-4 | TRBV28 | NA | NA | CASSLYWGDNVKLFF | TGTGCCAGCAGTTTATACTGGGGGGACAATGTAAAACTGTTTTTT